The rows below give T cell receptor beta chains drawn from one sample of a study of shared clonotypes between healthy human individuals. Assay: immunoSEQ multiplex PCR; the TCRdb copy retains only in-frame clones and omits some. The sample holds roughly 2.5 million clones; around 90% are singletons and the top ten take over 0.12%. The sample consisted of naive CD4+ T cells sorted from blood. All receptors come from a man aged 18 to 29 in good health. Both conserved end residues are part of each CDR3. A D gene is named only where the DNA matches it firmly. Rows give clone size only sometimes, using once, few, many, or a class for an expanded clone.

>TRBJ2-5|NA|TRBV9|NA
CASSVAGRQRETQYF
TGTGCCAGCAGCGTAGCGGGGAGGCAAAGAGAGACCCAGTACTTC
>TRBJ2-1|NA|TRBV28|NA
CASSLRRGEQFF
TGTGCCAGCAGTTTACGAAGGGGTGAGCAGTTCTTC
>TRBJ1-4|NA|TRBV18|TRBD1
CASSLDRAGLFF
TGTGCCAGCTCCCTGGACAGGGCGGGACTGTTTTTT
>TRBJ2-1|NA|TRBV6-1|TRBD1
CASSEGQGAYNEQFF
TGTGCCAGCAGTGAAGGACAGGGGGCATACAATGAGCAGTTCTTC
>TRBJ1-2|NA|TRBV4-3|NA
CASSQDFYAPSGGYTF
TGCGCCAGCAGCCAAGATTTTTACGCCCCTTCGGGAGGCTACACCTTC
>TRBJ2-2|NA|TRBV5-1|TRBD1
CASSLETGYTGELFF
TGCGCCAGCAGCTTGGAGACAGGGTACACCGGGGAGCTGTTTTTT
>TRBJ1-4|NA|TRBV7-9|NA
CASSYGTLSGEKLFF
TGTGCCAGCAGCTACGGGACTCTAAGCGGTGAAAAACTGTTTTTT
>TRBJ2-2|NA|TRBV9|NA
CASSPNRVTNTGELFF
TGTGCCAGCAGCCCGAACAGGGTTACGAACACCGGGGAGCTGTTTTTT
>TRBJ1-2|NA|TRBV7-9|TRBD1
CASSSGQGAYSYTF
TGTGCCAGCAGCTCCGGACAGGGGGCTTACAGCTACACCTTC
>TRBJ1-1|NA|TRBV18|TRBD1
CASSIRTGGDTEAFF
TGTGCCAGCTCAATACGGACAGGGGGGGACACTGAAGCTTTCTTT
>TRBJ2-7|NA|TRBV6-5|NA
CASTKPLSYEQYF
TGTGCCAGCACCAAACCCTTATCCTACGAGCAGTACTTC
>TRBJ1-2|NA|TRBV2|NA
CASSEVRVHGYTF
TGTGCCAGCAGTGAAGTCAGGGTCCATGGCTACACCTTC
>TRBJ2-7|NA|TRBV28|TRBD2
CASSLSGVYEQYF
TGTGCCAGCAGTTTGAGCGGGGTTTACGAGCAGTACTTC
>TRBJ2-6|few|TRBV5-4|TRBD1
CASSASGGGANVLTF
TGTGCCAGCAGCGCCTCAGGGGGTGGGGCCAACGTCCTGACTTTC
>TRBJ1-2|NA|TRBV7-8|NA
CASSLVTGDGYTF
TGTGCCAGCAGCTTAGTTACGGGCGATGGCTACACCTTC
>TRBJ1-2|NA|TRBV5-1|NA
CASSPSEGPYGYTF
TGCGCCAGCAGCCCGAGTGAGGGGCCCTATGGCTACACCTTC
>TRBJ2-7|NA|TRBV11-2|TRBD1
CASSPPGQGFYEQYF
TGTGCCAGCAGTCCGCCGGGACAGGGGTTCTACGAGCAGTACTTC
>TRBJ1-5|NA|TRBV9|NA
CASSGGQIDQPQHF
TGTGCCAGCAGCGGAGGACAGATTGATCAGCCCCAGCATTTT
>TRBJ2-6|once|TRBV5-5|NA
CASSPPTPGANVLTF
TGTGCCAGCAGCCCCCCTACTCCGGGGGCCAACGTCCTGACTTTC
>TRBJ2-7|NA|TRBV10-3|NA
CAISGGPPYEQYF
TGTGCCATCAGTGGAGGCCCGCCCTACGAGCAGTACTTC